This record looks at one T cell receptor beta chain sequence and its context. Its target is not known. This entry belongs to a study of T-cell reconstitution after alpha-beta-depleted transplantation in children. The study's findings and limits: In some patients, recipient T cells and intrathymic progenitors surviving conditioning explained high day-60 diversity. Hyperexpanded clones declined; after one year, newly produced T cells mostly supplied diversity. As was reported, about two months after transplant, alpha-beta T cells came from several hundred expanded graft clones.

Per germline, CDR1 DFQATT and CDR2 SNEGSKA (reference sequence). V lost 3 bases and J lost 1, with 11 bases in between. CDR3 length: 14 amino acids. Preparing the TCRbeta library involved the use of unique molecular identifiers. TCRdb fed the PCR reads into MiXCR, producing one record per CDR3 protein. The table lists some 550,000 distinct CDR3 sequences, under 30% of them singletons, with around 14% in the top ten. The genes are TRBV20-1 and TRBJ2-3; weak D call: TRBD1 (5 bases). This TCR derives from a boy under three years old who had a stem cell transplant for acute myeloid leukemia, so the T cells may come from the graft donor. This material consisted of PBMCs, mostly from graft donor cells, taken 360 days after TCRalphabeta/CD19-depleted stem cell transplant. The CDR3 sequence is CSASRPRGTDTQYF. The DNA of the CDR3 is TGCAGTGCTAGCAGACCCAGGGGCACAGATACGCAGTATTTT.